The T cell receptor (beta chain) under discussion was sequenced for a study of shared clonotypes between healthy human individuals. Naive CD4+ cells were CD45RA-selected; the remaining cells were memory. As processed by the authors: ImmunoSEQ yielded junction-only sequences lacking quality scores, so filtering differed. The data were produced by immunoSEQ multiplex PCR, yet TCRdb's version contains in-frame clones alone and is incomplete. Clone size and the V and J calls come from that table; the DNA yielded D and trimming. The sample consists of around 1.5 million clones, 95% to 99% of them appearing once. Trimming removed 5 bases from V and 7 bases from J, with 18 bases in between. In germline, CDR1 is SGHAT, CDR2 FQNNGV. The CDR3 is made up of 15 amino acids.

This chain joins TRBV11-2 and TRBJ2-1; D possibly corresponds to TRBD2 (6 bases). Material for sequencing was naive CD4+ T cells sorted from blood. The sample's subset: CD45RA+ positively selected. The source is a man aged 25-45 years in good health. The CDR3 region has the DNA TGTGCCAGCAGCGCCCAACCGGGACTCATAAATGAGCAGTTCTTC. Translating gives CASSAQPGLINEQFF.